The 16 T cell receptor beta chains below were found in one sample sequenced in a study of blood T cell repertoires in COVID-19. TCRdb keeps only in-frame clones here, not all; method: immunoSEQ multiplex PCR. Of over 250,000 clones listed, around 90% are singletons. Specimen: PBMCs or T cells enriched from blood (not recorded which). Receptors originate from a woman between 25 and 40 years old who had recovered from COVID-19.

The chain is built from TRBV24-1 and TRBJ1-5; D not resolved. There are 13 residues in the CDR3. V was trimmed by 5 bases and J by 1 base, leaving 5 bases between them. Germline CDR1 reads KGHDR; CDR2 reads SFDVKD. CDR3: CATSVGSNQPQHF. In DNA form, the CDR3 reads TGTGCCACCAGTGTTGGCAGCAATCAGCCCCAGCATTTT.

The CDR3 DNA reads TGCGCCAGCAGCCAAGAAGGCCTAGCGGGTACCAACAATGAGCAGTTCTTC. It codes for CASSQEGLAGTNNEQFF. The V and J genes are TRBV4-3 and TRBJ2-1; 8 bases are shared with TRBD2. Germline loops: CDR1 LGHNA, CDR2 YSLEER. V trimming: 0 bases; J trimming: 5 bases; junction bases outside the gene matches: 9. CDR3 length equals 17 residues.

The chain links TRBV7-8 to TRBJ2-7, with TRBD1 matching 9 bases. CDR1 is SGHVS and CDR2 is FQNEAQ in the germline V gene. Germline trimming cut 8 bases from V and 2 bases from J; bases unmatched to any gene: 4. The CDR3 spans 13 residues. CDR3 DNA sequence: TGTGCCAGCGGGACAGGGTTTGCCTACGAGCAGTACTTC. Encoded protein: CASGTGFAYEQYF. Full variable domain (missing parts from reference TRBV7-8 and TRBJ2-7): GAGVSQSPRYKVAKRGQDVALRCDPISGHVSLFWYQQALGQGPEFLTYFQNEAQLDKSGLPSDRFFAERPEGSVSTLKIQRTQQEDSAVYLCASGTGFAYEQYFGPGTRLTVT.

V usage is TRBV2 and J usage is TRBJ2-1; 11 positions match TRBD2. Trimming at V came to 9 bases and at J to 15 bases, leaving 7 bases not matched to a gene. CDR1 and CDR2 (germline): SNHLY, FYNNEI. This CDR3 has 11 residues. Written as DNA, the CDR3 is TGTGCCAGTTCTAGCGGGAGGAGTGGGTTCTTC. It is translated as CASSSGRSGFF.

This rearrangement joins TRBV30 to TRBJ1-2; D is uncertain. V shed 0 bases and J shed 10 bases, with 12 bases lying between them. CDR3 length: 12 residues. Germline loops: CDR1 GTSNPN, CDR2 SVGIG (reference sequence). The CDR3 bases are TGTGCCTGGAGTGTACCCAGATACCCCTACACCTTC. Residues: CAWSVPRYPYTF.

The rearrangement links TRBV5-6 to TRBJ2-1; TRBD2 might be the D (5 bases). Germline CDR1 SGHDT, CDR2 YYEEEE. Trimming took 0 bases from V and 4 from J, leaving 8 bases between them. The CDR3 contains 14 residues. CDR3 protein: CASSLASSYNEQFF. CDR3 coding DNA: TGTGCCAGCAGCTTGGCTAGCTCATACAATGAGCAGTTCTTC.

V and J are TRBV6-1 and TRBJ1-2; D unclear. The V gene lost 1 base and the J gene lost 5 bases, with 2 bases spanning the gap. Germline V CDR1 and CDR2: MNHNS, SASEGT. This CDR3 comprises 11 residues. The DNA for the CDR3 is TGTGCCAGCAGTGAAGTATATGGCTACACCTTC. Residues: CASSEVYGYTF.

To note about this clone: This same CDR3 is encoded by further DNA sequences in the sample. The chain carries TRBV5-1 and TRBJ2-2; possible D gene TRBD1, 5 bases. In germline, CDR1 is SGHRS, CDR2 YFSETQ. The length of the CDR3 is 15 residues. Trimming shortened V by 0 bases and J by 2 bases, and 8 bases separated the two germline ends. CDR3 sequence: CASSLGQGNTGELFF. CDR3 sequence (DNA): TGCGCCAGCAGCTTGGGCCAGGGAAACACCGGGGAGCTGTTTTTT. Filled out from reference TRBV5-1 and TRBJ2-2, the complete variable domain reads KAGVTQTPRYLIKTRGQQVTLSCSPISGHRSVSWYQQTPGQGLQFLFEYFSETQRNKGNFPGRFSGRQFSNSRSEMNVSTLELGDSALYLCASSLGQGNTGELFFGEGSRLTVL.

This clone was seen a single time. The V gene is TRBV9, the J gene TRBJ2-7; D uncertain. Germline V lookup: CDR1 SGDLS, CDR2 YYNGEE. The CDR3 has 14 amino acids. With 2 bases removed from V and 5 bases from J, the gap between germline ends came to 14 bases. CDR3 bases: TGTGCCAGCAGCGTCGGTCCGGTAATCAACGAGCAGTACTTC. Translated: CASSVGPVINEQYF.

The rearrangement links TRBV5-5 to TRBJ2-7, with D possibly matching TRBD1 (6 bases). The ends were cut back, 4 bases at V and 2 bases at J, with 16 bases in the middle. CDR3 length equals 15 residues. Germline lookup yields CDR1 SGHKS and CDR2 YYEKEE (reference sequence). The CDR3 here is CASSPSTGPPYEQYF. The CDR3, as DNA: TGTGCCAGCAGCCCTTCAACAGGGCCACCCTACGAGCAGTACTTC. The full variable domain, its missing parts supplied by reference TRBV5-5 and TRBJ2-7, is DAGVTQSPTHLIKTRGQQVTLRCSPISGHKSVSWYQQVLGQGPQFIFQYYEKEERGRGNFPDRFSARQFPNYSSELNVNALLLGDSALYLCASSPSTGPPYEQYFGPGTRLTVT.

The chain combines TRBV28 with TRBJ1-5, with unresolved D. This CDR3 contains 12 residues. V lost 3 bases, J lost 6 bases, and 6 bases lay in between. Germline CDR1 MDHEN, CDR2 SYDVKM. CDR3 in DNA: TGTGCCAGCAGTTTGGGAGGTCAGCCCCAGCATTTT. Protein sequence: CASSLGGQPQHF.

The sample holds one count of this clone. The rearrangement links TRBV30 to TRBJ1-3; no reliable D call. The V and J ends lost 6 bases and 0 bases respectively, with 15 bases between them. This CDR3 region has 15 residues. CDR1 and CDR2 from the germline V gene are GTSNPN and SVGIG (reference sequence). DNA for the CDR3: TGTGCCTGCTCCGTGGGCGGGAGCTCTGGAAACACCATATATTTT. Translating it yields CACSVGGSSGNTIYF.

The chain is built from TRBV7-9 and TRBJ2-7; 12 nucleotides line up with TRBD2. V dropped 5 bases and J dropped 4; count of bases not matched to a gene: 12. The CDR3 consists of 17 residues. CDR1 and CDR2 (germline): SEHNR, FQNEAQ (reference sequence). CDR3 DNA: TGTGCCAGCAGCCACACCCGAACTAGCGGGAGGACATACGAGCAGTACTTC. Translation gives CASSHTRTSGRTYEQYF.

The V and J genes are TRBV30 and TRBJ2-3; no clear D gene. Germline assignment: CDR1 GTSNPN and CDR2 SVGIG (reference sequence). The V end lost 4 bases, the J end lost 4 bases, and 3 bases lay between the germline ends. The CDR3 is 10 residues long. DNA for the CDR3: TGTGCCTGGACCTCAGATACGCAGTATTTT. It codes for CAWTSDTQYF.

The CDR3 region is CASSLTELYEQYF. CDR3 nucleotide sequence: TGTGCCAGCAGCTTGACAGAGCTTTACGAGCAGTACTTC. This sequence joins TRBV7-8 and TRBJ2-7, with D perhaps TRBD1 (5 bases). The germline V gene encodes CDR1 SGHVS and CDR2 FQNEAQ. V was clipped by 3 bases and J by 4 bases, with 10 bases between them. CDR3 size: 13 residues. Full variable domain (rest looked up from reference TRBV7-8 and TRBJ2-7): GAGVSQSPRYKVAKRGQDVALRCDPISGHVSLFWYQQALGQGPEFLTYFQNEAQLDKSGLPSDRFFAERPEGSVSTLKIQRTQQEDSAVYLCASSLTELYEQYFGPGTRLTVT.

The chain links TRBV7-9 to TRBJ2-1, with 10 bases identical to TRBD1. The CDR3 totals 15 residues. V was clipped by 4 bases and J by 5 bases; unmatched bases: 5. Germline V lookup: CDR1 SEHNR, CDR2 FQNEAQ (reference sequence). The CDR3 is CASSWDRGNHNEQFF. The CDR3 coding sequence is TGTGCCAGCAGCTGGGACAGGGGTAACCACAATGAGCAGTTCTTC.